A selection of T cell receptor beta chains follows, all from one sample in a study of CXCR3-negative and CXCR3-positive naive CD8 T cells. TCRdb re-analyzed the 5' RACE reads; it lists each CDR3 protein once, without DNA. Here the sample table reports 45,000 to 60,000 distinct CDR3 sequences. Sequenced material: naive CXCR3- CD8+ T cells from blood. These receptors all come from a human donor in good health. Some clones in this sample may be carry-over from other donors' samples. Each CDR3 is given with its conserved first and last residue. Each record gives: J gene, clone size, V gene, CDR3 protein. A clone size is listed for some rows: how often the clone was seen (once, few, many), or a class if it is expanded.

>TRBJ1-5|NA|TRBV4-3
CASSQAIGSNQPQHF
>TRBJ2-1|NA|TRBV29-1
CSVVPAAGKSSYNEQFF
>TRBJ2-1|medium-sized|TRBV29-1
CSVSTGDYNEQFF
>TRBJ2-3|NA|TRBV6-4
CGSSLLGTGTDTQYF
>TRBJ1-5|NA|TRBV20-1
CSASSPDGDTYSNQPQHF
>TRBJ2-2|NA|TRBV2
CASTRGTSGGANAGELFF
>TRBJ2-3|NA|TRBV28
CASSPGLAGPNTQYF
>TRBJ2-7|NA|TRBV7-9
CASSTPGTGGPYEQYF
>TRBJ1-1|NA|TRBV6-4
CASSGGENTEAFF
>TRBJ2-5|NA|TRBV4-2
CASSQVAGPREETQYF
>TRBJ2-7|NA|TRBV29-1
CSGQDTESYEQYF
>TRBJ1-1|NA|TRBV7-9
CASSSGTQLNTEAFF
>TRBJ2-2|NA|TRBV9
CASSPGTSAGELFF
>TRBJ2-2|NA|TRBV10-3
CAISESRDRGNTGELFF
>TRBJ2-1|medium-sized|TRBV6-2/TRBV6-3
CASSYSDGFNEQFF
>TRBJ2-6|NA|TRBV6-2/TRBV6-3
CASSPTLLLVGSPSGANVLTF
>TRBJ2-3|NA|TRBV6-2/TRBV6-3
CASRRLSTDTQYF
>TRBJ1-2|NA|TRBV29-1
CSVEPQDYGYTF
>TRBJ2-7|NA|TRBV2
CASDEQPYEQYF
>TRBJ2-5|NA|TRBV28
CASRIAQGPIRETQYF
>TRBJ2-7|NA|TRBV9
CASSVGGGRSLEQYF
>TRBJ2-1|NA|TRBV5-6
CASRFRAPDPSSYNEQFF